The following is a T cell receptor beta chain sequence with its context. What it binds is unknown. The data are from a study of T cell responses to AZD1222 COVID-19 vaccine. The CDR3 consists of 16 residues. CDR1 and CDR2 (germline): PRHDT, FYEKMQ (reference sequence). The V gene lost 5 bases and the J gene lost 2 bases, with 15 bases spanning the gap. Data came from immunoSEQ multiplex PCR; TCRdb stores just in-frame clones and leaves some out. The data show some 130,000 clones, 70% to 90% seen once. The study, taken as a whole, reports: The study reported that nearly half of spike-specific TCRs target unmutated variant regions. Baseline seropositives among AZD1222 recipients totaled only five to seven. There were mostly white British donors and more females than males, and clonal diversity was possibly underestimated.

The V gene is TRBV13, the J gene TRBJ2-2; a possible D gene is TRBD1 (6 bases). This TCR derives from an adult in good health. The sequenced sample was peripheral blood, obtained on day 0 of AZD1222 vaccination. In nucleotides, the CDR3 is TGTGCCAGCAGCCTAGACGGACAGAGAAACACCGGGGAGCTGTTTTTT. Amino acid sequence: CASSLDGQRNTGELFF.